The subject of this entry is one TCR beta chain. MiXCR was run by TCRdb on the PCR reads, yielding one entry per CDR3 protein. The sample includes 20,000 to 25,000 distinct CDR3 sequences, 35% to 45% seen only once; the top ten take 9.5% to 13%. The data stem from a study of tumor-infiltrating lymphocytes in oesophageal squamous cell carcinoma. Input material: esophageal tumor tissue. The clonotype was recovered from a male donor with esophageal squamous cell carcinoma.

CDR3 coding DNA: TGTGCCAGCAGTTCCCCCCGAGCCGGGGAGCTGTTTTTT. Residues: CASSSPRAGELFF. The chain uses TRBV6-1 and TRBJ2-2; D ambiguous. The CDR3 runs to 13 residues. Germline CDR1 is MNHNS and CDR2 is SASEGT. The V end lost 5 bases, the J end lost 6 bases, and 10 bases lay between the germline ends.